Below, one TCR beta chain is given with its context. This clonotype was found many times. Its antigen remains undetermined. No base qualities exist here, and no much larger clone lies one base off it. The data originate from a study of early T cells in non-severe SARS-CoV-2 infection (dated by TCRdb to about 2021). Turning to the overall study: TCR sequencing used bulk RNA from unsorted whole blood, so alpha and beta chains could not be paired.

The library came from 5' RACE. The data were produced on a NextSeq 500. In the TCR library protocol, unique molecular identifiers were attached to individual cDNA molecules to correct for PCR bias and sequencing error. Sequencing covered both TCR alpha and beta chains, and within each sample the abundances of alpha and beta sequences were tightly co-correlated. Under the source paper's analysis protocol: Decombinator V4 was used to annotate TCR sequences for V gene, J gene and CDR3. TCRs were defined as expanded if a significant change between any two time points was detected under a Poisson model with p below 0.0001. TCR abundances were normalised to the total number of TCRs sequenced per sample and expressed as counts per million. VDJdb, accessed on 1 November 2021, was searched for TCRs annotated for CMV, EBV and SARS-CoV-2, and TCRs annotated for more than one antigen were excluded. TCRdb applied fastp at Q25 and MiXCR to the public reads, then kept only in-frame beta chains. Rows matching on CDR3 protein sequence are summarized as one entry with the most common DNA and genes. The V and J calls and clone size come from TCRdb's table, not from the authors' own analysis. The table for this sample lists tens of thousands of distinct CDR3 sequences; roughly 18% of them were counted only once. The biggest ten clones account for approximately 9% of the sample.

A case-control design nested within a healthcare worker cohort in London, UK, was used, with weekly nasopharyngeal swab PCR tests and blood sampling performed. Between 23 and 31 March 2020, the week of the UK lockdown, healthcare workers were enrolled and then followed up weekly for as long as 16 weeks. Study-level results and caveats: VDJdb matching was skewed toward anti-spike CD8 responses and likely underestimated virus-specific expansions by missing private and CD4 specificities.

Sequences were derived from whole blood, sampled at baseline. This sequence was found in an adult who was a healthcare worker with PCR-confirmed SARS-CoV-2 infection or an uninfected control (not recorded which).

The DNA sequence reads TGTGCCAGCAGTACGGGACAGGGTATGGCTGAAGCTTTCTTT. Its protein reads: CASSTGQGMAEAFF. This chain joins TRBV6-6 to TRBJ1-1; 9 nucleotides in the junction match TRBD1. CDR1 is given as MNHNY and CDR2 as SVGAGI, both from the germline V gene (reference sequence). Germline trimming amounts to 5 bases on V and 6 bases on J, with 7 as the count of junction bases outside the gene matches. From the cysteine up to the phenylalanine, the CDR3 has a length of 14 residues. The read is trimmed to its CDR3 DNA, 42 bases read in frame from base 1.